The clone carrying this T cell receptor (beta chain) was observed a single time. This specimen belongs to a study of blood T cell repertoires in COVID-19. Study summary: Nucleic acid was either cDNA or gDNA, and it came from T cells, B-cell-depleted T cells, or PBMCs.

Per the study methods: Reference gene primer amplification gave nucleated cell count estimates. The table came from immunoSEQ multiplex PCR; TCRdb's copy has only in-frame clones and leaves some out. The V and J calls and clone size are taken from that table; D and trimming were inferred from the DNA. The table lists 330,000 or so clones, about 92% of them singletons. Researchers sorted participants into cohorts using their self-reported clinical history. Two negative PCRs, clearance, or symptom resolution had been documented for recovered Cohort 3 donors. Sequenced material: PBMCs or T cells enriched from blood (not recorded which). The TCR was taken from a woman in her 30s who had recovered from COVID-19.

As DNA, the CDR3 is TGTGCCAGCAGGGGGGGGTCGGATGGCTACACCTTC. Residues: CASRGGSDGYTF. J is TRBJ1-2 and V is TRBV6-1; D is possibly TRBD1 (5 bases). The CDR3 is 12 residues long. Germline V CDR1 and CDR2: MNHNS, SASEGT. Trimming removed 6 bases from V and 6 bases from J, with 11 bases in between.